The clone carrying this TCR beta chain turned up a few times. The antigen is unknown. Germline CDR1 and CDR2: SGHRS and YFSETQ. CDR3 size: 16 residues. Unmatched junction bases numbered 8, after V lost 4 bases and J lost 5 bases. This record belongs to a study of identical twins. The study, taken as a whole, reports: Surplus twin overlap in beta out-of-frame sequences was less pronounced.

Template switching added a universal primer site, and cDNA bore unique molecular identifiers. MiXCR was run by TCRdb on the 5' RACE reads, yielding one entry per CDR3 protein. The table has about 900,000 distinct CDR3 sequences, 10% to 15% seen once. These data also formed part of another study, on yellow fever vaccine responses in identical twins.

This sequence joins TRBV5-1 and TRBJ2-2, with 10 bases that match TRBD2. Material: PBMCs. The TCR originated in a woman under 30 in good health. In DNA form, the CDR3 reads TGCGCCAGCAGCCAGACTACTAGCGGGATTACCGGGGAGCTGTTTTTT. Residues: CASSQTTSGITGELFF.